The next 10 T cell receptor beta chains were all read from a single sample in a study of spatial heterogeneity in lung cancer. General observations from the study: Tracking of tumor mutation counts was seen in expanded intratumoral alpha and beta TCR counts.

Time point in this sample: sample taken at primary tumor resection. The antigens these receptors bind are not known. TCRdb called the 5' RACE reads again in MiXCR, with one record for every CDR3 protein. The repertoire holds 4,500 to 6,000 distinct CDR3 sequences, with around 5% as singletons. The material was lung tumor tissue, obtained at surgery. All receptors come from a male donor with early-stage non-small cell lung cancer.

This clonotype counts as medium-sized. Since it is a stray read in a library aimed at alpha chains, this beta chain has a size that is not meaningful. This rearrangement joins TRBV24-1 to TRBJ2-3; the match to TRBD1 covers 7 bases. CDR3 length: 13 residues. J was trimmed by 2 bases and V by 8 bases; bases with no gene match: 3. Per the germline V gene, CDR1 is KGHDR and CDR2 is SFDVKD. The CDR3 here is CATMGQYTDTQYF. Here the CDR3 DNA reads TGTGCCACCATGGGACAGTACACAGATACGCAGTATTTT.

This clonotype was counted many times. The library was designed around alpha chains, so this beta chain is a stray read whose abundance carries little weight. The chain recombines TRBV5-1 with TRBJ2-2, with 10 bases aligning to TRBD1. The CDR3 consists of 15 residues. After removal of 2 bases from V and 4 bases from J, the junction contained 2 bases not matched to a gene. Looked up from germline, CDR1 is SGHRS and CDR2 is YFSETQ. This chain's CDR3 is CASSFWTGGTGELFF. As DNA, the CDR3 is TGCGCCAGCAGCTTCTGGACAGGGGGCACCGGGGAGCTGTTTTTT. Filled out from reference TRBV5-1 and TRBJ2-2, the complete variable domain reads KAGVTQTPRYLIKTRGQQVTLSCSPISGHRSVSWYQQTPGQGLQFLFEYFSETQRNKGNFPGRFSGRQFSNSRSEMNVSTLELGDSALYLCASSFWTGGTGELFFGEGSRLTVL.

This clonotype came up many times. A library prepared for alpha chains yielded this beta chain as an off-target read; its size is of little meaning. V is TRBV10-3 and J is TRBJ1-6; the D gene is possibly TRBD1 (5 bases). V gave up 9 bases and J gave up 4 bases, with 13 bases separating them. The CDR3 extends over 14 amino acids. CDR1 is ENHRY, CDR2 SYGVKD, per germline. The CDR3 loop is CAIGTNPYNSPLHF. CDR3 nucleotides: TGTGCCATTGGGACGAACCCATATAATTCACCCCTCCACTTT.

This clonotype is deemed medium-sized. Being off target in a library aimed at alpha chains, this beta chain has a size of little meaning. This rearrangement joins TRBV2 to TRBJ1-4, with unresolved D. V was pared by 6 bases and J by 10 bases, with 6 bases between. Germline CDR1 SNHLY, CDR2 FYNNEI. This CDR3 contains 10 residues. The CDR3 sequence is CASRGRKLFF. The CDR3 nucleotides are TGTGCCAGCAGGGGGAGAAAACTGTTTTTT.

This clonotype has at least ten counts. The library was designed around alpha chains, so this beta chain is a stray read whose abundance carries little weight. This sequence joins TRBV7-6 and TRBJ2-2, with D uncertain. Germline V CDR1 and CDR2: SGHVS, FNYEAQ. This CDR3 has 12 amino acids. The V gene lost 0 bases and the J gene lost 7 bases, with 3 bases spanning the gap. The CDR3 DNA sequence: TGTGCCAGCAGCTTAGCTATCGGGGAGCTGTTTTTT. This encodes CASSLAIGELFF.

This clonotype is labeled medium-sized. A library made for alpha chains picked up this beta chain off target, so its size means little. The chain carries TRBV6-5 and TRBJ2-2, with TRBD2 as a possible D gene (7 bases). CDR1 is MNHEY, CDR2 SVGAGI, per germline. The CDR3 is 17 amino acids. Trimming shortened V by 0 bases and J by 4 bases, and 15 bases separated the two germline ends. The CDR3 bases are TGTGCCAGCAGTTACTCGGCGCGGGGGCGAGGCACCGGGGAGCTGTTTTTT. It translates to CASSYSARGRGTGELFF.

This clonotype was seen at least ten times. This beta chain turned up in a library designed for alpha chains; as an off-target read, its abundance says little. The gene calls are TRBV10-3 and TRBJ2-3; 8 nucleotides match TRBD1. The CDR3 loop spans 15 amino acids. Germline CDR1 and CDR2: ENHRY and SYGVKD. V lost 0 bases to trimming and J lost 8 bases; unmatched junction nucleotides: 7. The CDR3 spells CAISESTGAGVTQYF. DNA for the CDR3: TGTGCCATCAGTGAGTCGACAGGGGCAGGGGTTACGCAGTATTTT.

This clonotype was seen repeatedly, ten times or more. The library was prepared for alpha chains; this beta chain is a stray read, so its frequency means little. The J gene is TRBJ2-3, the V gene TRBV20-1; perhaps TRBD2 as D (5 bases). V was cut by 3 bases and J by 4 bases, with 8 bases left in between. The CDR3 sequence is 12 residues long. CDR1 is DFQATT and CDR2 is SNEGSKA in the germline V gene (reference sequence). The CDR3 nucleotides read TGCAGTGCTAGGCCGGGGTCAGATACGCAGTATTTT. The encoded protein is CSARPGSDTQYF.

This clonotype was counted ten times or more. A library prepared for alpha chains yielded this beta chain as an off-target read; its size is of little meaning. This rearrangement joins TRBV6-5 to TRBJ1-6; tentative D call: TRBD1 (5 bases). Germline CDR1 is MNHEY and CDR2 is SVGAGI. Deletions cut 0 bases from V and 5 bases from J, with 14 bases between. This CDR3 region has 17 residues. The DNA of the CDR3 is TGTGCCAGCAGTTACTCGAGTGGGGCAGGGCATAATTCACCCCTCCACTTT. This translates into CASSYSSGAGHNSPLHF.

This clonotype is medium-sized in the sample. This beta chain is off target for a library built for alpha chains, so its abundance means little. The rearrangement links TRBV10-3 to TRBJ1-4; 9 nucleotides agree with TRBD1. The CDR3 sequence is 16 residues long. V lost 6 bases, J lost 0 bases, and 5 bases stayed unmatched. From germline, CDR1 is ENHRY and CDR2 SYGVKD. CDR3: CAISKQGAATNEKLFF. DNA of the CDR3: TGTGCCATCAGCAAACAGGGGGCTGCAACTAATGAAAAACTGTTTTTT.